These 17 T cell receptor beta chains share one sample of origin, sequenced in a study of CD8 T cells in ankylosing spondylitis. One entry per CDR3 protein results from TCRdb running MiXCR on the 5' RACE reads. The sample lists under 150,000 distinct CDR3 sequences, roughly 8% occurring once. Sequences were obtained from synovial fluid, either unsorted or a sorted T cell fraction (not recorded which). These receptors were taken from a male donor with ankylosing spondylitis.

This clonotype was observed a handful of times. V usage is TRBV7-3 and J usage is TRBJ1-6; D may be TRBD1 (6 bases). CDR1 is SGHTA and CDR2 is FQGTGA in the germline V gene. CDR3 length: 17 amino acids. Trimming took 5 bases from V and 7 from J, leaving 21 bases between them. The CDR3 reads CASSRTREQGENSPLHF. CDR3 in DNA: TGTGCCAGCAGCCGAACACGAGAACAGGGAGAGAATTCACCCCTCCACTTT.

This clonotype was found a few times. V is TRBV24-1 and J is TRBJ2-4; D gene unclear. The germline CDR1 and CDR2 sequences are KGHDR and SFDVKD. V lost 2 bases and J 0 bases, leaving 10 bases between the germline ends. The CDR3 has 16 amino acids. The CDR3: CATSDSRFLAKNIQYF. CDR3 DNA sequence: TGTGCCACCAGTGATTCCAGGTTCTTAGCCAAAAACATTCAGTACTTC.

The gene calls are TRBV6-2 or TRBV6-3 and TRBJ1-5, with D unresolved. The V end lost 6 bases, the J end lost 4 bases, and 7 bases lay between the germline ends. Looked up from germline, CDR1 is MNHEY and CDR2 is SVGEGT. This CDR3 is built from 12 residues. The CDR3 loop is CASRFRNQPQHF. CDR3 sequence (DNA): TGTGCCAGCAGATTCAGGAATCAGCCCCAGCATTTT.

This clonotype has just a few counts. The genes are TRBV9 and TRBJ2-7; D is tentatively TRBD1 or TRBD2 (5 bases each). Trimming cost V 0 bases and J 2 bases, with 12 bases left between them. The length of the CDR3 is 15 residues. Germline-derived CDR1 and CDR2 are SGDLS and YYNGEE. In DNA form, the CDR3 reads TGTGCCAGCAGCGTAGAAGGGACCCTACCCTACGAGCAGTACTTC. It encodes CASSVEGTLPYEQYF.

This clonotype came up many times. The rearrangement uses TRBV12-5 and TRBJ2-1, with no clear D. The CDR3 consists of 14 residues. Germline V CDR1 and CDR2: LGHNT, FRNRAP. V gave up 6 bases and J gave up 6 bases, with 15 bases separating them. The CDR3 spells CASGLGSIPNEQFF. As DNA, the CDR3 is TGTGCTAGTGGCCTTGGATCCATACCCAATGAGCAGTTCTTC.

This clonotype was observed a few times. The rearrangement uses TRBV5-1 and TRBJ2-2; 8 nucleotides line up with TRBD1. V lost 4 bases and J lost 3; bases outside the gene matches: 5. The CDR3 extends over 15 amino acids. The germline CDR1 and CDR2 sequences are SGHRS and YFSETQ. This CDR3 is CASSQDRADTGELFF. CDR3 bases: TGCGCCAGCAGCCAGGACAGGGCGGACACCGGGGAGCTGTTTTTT.

This clonotype was recorded a few times. This chain uses TRBV27 with TRBJ1-2; D possibly corresponds to TRBD1 (5 bases). Trimming stripped 4 bases from V and 3 bases from J, with 9 bases between. Germline loops: CDR1 MNHEY, CDR2 SMNVEV (reference sequence). This CDR3 comprises 13 residues. CDR3 sequence: CASSSDSHYGYTF. DNA of the CDR3: TGTGCCAGCAGTTCAGACAGCCACTATGGCTACACCTTC.

Ten or more counts support this clonotype. The DNA of the CDR3 is TGTGCCAGCAGCTTAGGGCCAGGGGCCTACAATGAGCAGTTCTTC. Its protein product is CASSLGPGAYNEQFF. The V gene is TRBV11-1, the J gene TRBJ2-1; possibly TRBD1 for D (6 bases). V was trimmed by 1 base and J by 2 bases, leaving 9 bases between them. Germline CDR1 reads SGHAT; CDR2 reads FQDESV (reference sequence). The CDR3 spans 15 residues.

This clonotype was recorded at least ten times. The V and J genes are TRBV4-1 and TRBJ2-7; unclear D gene. The CDR3 extends over 13 amino acids. Trimming removed 0 bases at V and 7 bases at J, with 10 bases between. CDR1 MGHRA and CDR2 YSYEKL come from the germline V gene. For the CDR3, the DNA is TGCGCCAGCAGCCAAGATTGGCAAAGGGAGCAGTACTTC. It codes for CASSQDWQREQYF.

This clonotype was picked up many times. The V call is TRBV7-2, the J call TRBJ1-1, with 9 bases aligning to TRBD1. The CDR3 length is 14 residues. After removal of 5 bases from V and 6 bases from J, the junction contained 7 bases not matched to a gene. Germline V gene sequence: CDR1 SGHTA, CDR2 FQGNSA. CDR3 protein: CASSITGGVAEAFF. The CDR3 coding sequence is TGTGCCAGCAGCATAACAGGGGGCGTGGCTGAAGCTTTCTTT.

This clonotype showed up just a few times. The chain recombines TRBV28 with TRBJ1-1, with a possible D match to TRBD1 (5 bases). Germline CDR1 reads MDHEN; CDR2 reads SYDVKM. Trimming shortened V by 2 bases and J by 6 bases, and 13 bases separated the two germline ends. This CDR3 is 14 amino acids long. This chain's CDR3 is CASSLAGRGAEAFF. The CDR3 DNA is TGTGCCAGCAGTTTAGCAGGGCGGGGGGCTGAAGCTTTCTTT.

The J gene is TRBJ2-7, the V gene TRBV6-2 or TRBV6-3; D may be TRBD2 (5 bases). Looked up from germline, CDR1 is MNHEY and CDR2 is SVGEGT. Trimming took off 3 bases at V and 3 bases at J, with 9 bases between the two ends. The CDR3 has 13 residues. CDR3 amino acids: CASSYFAGYEQYF. CDR3 coding DNA: TGTGCCAGCAGTTATTTTGCGGGCTACGAGCAGTACTTC.

Ten or more counts support this clonotype. The rearrangement links TRBV5-1 to TRBJ1-1; tentatively, D is TRBD1 (6 bases). CDR3 length equals 15 residues. V lost 3 bases and J 2 bases, leaving 14 bases between the germline ends. Germline V gives CDR1 SGHRS, CDR2 YFSETQ. CDR3 sequence reads: CASSYGRQENTEAFF. The CDR3 DNA follows: TGCGCCAGCAGCTACGGCCGACAGGAAAACACTGAAGCTTTCTTT.

This clonotype was seen a handful of times. V usage is TRBV9 and J usage is TRBJ2-2; D possibly corresponds to TRBD1 (6 bases). The CDR3 consists of 14 residues. Germline V lookup: CDR1 SGDLS, CDR2 YYNGEE. V was cut by 4 bases and J by 6 bases, with 13 bases left in between. DNA for the CDR3: TGTGCCAGCAGCTTACAGGGTCCGCCCGGGGAGCTGTTTTTT. Amino acids: CASSLQGPPGELFF.

This clonotype was recorded at least ten times. The CDR3, as DNA: TGTGCCAGCAGTGACCAAAACCTCCAAGAGACCCAGTACTTC. It translates to CASSDQNLQETQYF. This chain uses TRBV25-1 with TRBJ2-5; D not certain. In germline, CDR1 is MGHDK, CDR2 SYGVNS. The CDR3 extends over 14 amino acids. The germline V and J ends were trimmed by 3 bases and 1 base, with 9 bases remaining between them.

The chain is built from TRBV7-2 and TRBJ1-1; no definite D call. This CDR3 is 14 amino acids long. The V and J ends lost 3 bases and 1 base respectively, with 9 bases between them. Germline V gene sequence: CDR1 SGHTA, CDR2 FQGNSA. In DNA form, the CDR3 reads TGTGCCAGCAGCTTTTACACCTCGAACACTGAAGCTTTCTTT. It encodes CASSFYTSNTEAFF.

This chain links TRBV5-1 with TRBJ2-7, with D tentatively TRBD2 (5 bases). Germline V CDR1 and CDR2: SGHRS, YFSETQ. With 4 bases removed from V and 2 bases from J, the gap between germline ends came to 16 bases. The CDR3 runs 15 residues. In DNA, the CDR3 is TGCGCCAGCAGCCCCTTCAGCGGTCCTGCCTACGAGCAGTACTTC. Protein: CASSPFSGPAYEQYF.